Below, 3 T cell receptor beta chains from the same sample are listed, as sequenced in a study of blood T cell repertoires in COVID-19. Generated by immunoSEQ multiplex PCR, the TCRdb table keeps only in-frame clones and is missing some. The data show about 370,000 clones, around 92% seen once. The sequenced material came from PBMCs or T cells enriched from blood (not recorded which). Every receptor here comes from a woman in her 30s who had recovered from COVID-19.

The V and J genes are TRBV6-5 and TRBJ1-6; D gene ambiguous. Germline V lookup: CDR1 MNHEY, CDR2 SVGAGI. There are 15 residues in the CDR3. Trimming cost V 6 bases and J 2 bases, with 11 bases left between them. CDR3 bases: TGTGCCAGCAGCCGCCTAGTCCCCTATAATTCACCCCTCCACTTT. This encodes CASSRLVPYNSPLHF.

The chain combines TRBV2 with TRBJ1-2; D is possibly TRBD1 (6 bases). The CDR3 contains 15 residues. Germline V gives CDR1 SNHLY, CDR2 FYNNEI. V was shortened by 3 bases and J by 5 bases, with 16 bases between the two germline ends. The CDR3 DNA reads TGTGCCAGCAGTGAGGACAGCACGATCTCATATGGCTACACCTTC. It codes for CASSEDSTISYGYTF.

This chain uses TRBV9 with TRBJ2-5; 11 bases map to TRBD2. V was pared by 1 base and J by 5 bases, with 4 bases of the junction left unmatched. Germline loops: CDR1 SGDLS, CDR2 YYNGEE. The CDR3 has 15 residues. In DNA, the CDR3 is TGTGCCAGCAGCGTACTAGCGGGAGGTTCCGAGACCCAGTACTTC. This codes for CASSVLAGGSETQYF.